These T cell receptor beta chains were read from a single sample in a study of blood T cell repertoires in COVID-19. Sequencing was performed with immunoSEQ multiplex PCR; in TCRdb, only in-frame clones are kept and a portion is missing. The sample contains a few hundred thousand clones, about 80% of which appear only once. The sequenced material came from PBMCs or T cells enriched from blood (not recorded which). These receptors originate from a man aged 50 to 59 who had recovered from COVID-19. Both conserved end residues are part of each CDR3. The order of the fields is D gene, V gene, J gene, clone size, CDR3 DNA, CDR3 protein. A D gene is named only where the DNA matches it firmly. Some rows have no size entry. The others give once, few or many, or a class for an expanded clone.

d_gene: TRBD1; v_gene: TRBV11-2; j_gene: TRBJ1-4; abundance: once; CDR3nt: TGTGCCAGCAGCTCCGGACAGGGTCCGAATGAAAAACTGTTTTTT; CDR3aa: CASSSGQGPNEKLFF
d_gene: TRBD2; v_gene: TRBV7-9; j_gene: TRBJ2-3; abundance: -; CDR3nt: TGTGCCAGCAGCTTGGTAGCGGGTACGCAGTATTTT; CDR3aa: CASSLVAGTQYF
d_gene: TRBD1; v_gene: TRBV27; j_gene: TRBJ1-4; abundance: -; CDR3nt: TGTGCCAGCAGTTTAGACTCCGGGACAGGGGCCATTAATGAAAAACTGTTTTTT; CDR3aa: CASSLDSGTGAINEKLFF
d_gene: TRBD1; v_gene: TRBV7-2; j_gene: TRBJ1-2; abundance: -; CDR3nt: TGTGCCAGCAGCTTAGTGACAGGGTCCTATGGCTACACCTTC; CDR3aa: CASSLVTGSYGYTF
d_gene: TRBD2; v_gene: TRBV28; j_gene: TRBJ2-3; abundance: -; CDR3nt: TGTGCCAGCACCATCCAAGGGCGGCTAGCGGGAGGCGGAGGCGCAGATACGCAGTATTTT; CDR3aa: CASTIQGRLAGGGGADTQYF
d_gene: TRBD2; v_gene: TRBV10-3; j_gene: TRBJ2-1; abundance: -; CDR3nt: TGTGCCATCAGTAGGACTAGCGGGGAGGTCAATGAGCAGTTCTTC; CDR3aa: CAISRTSGEVNEQFF
d_gene: -; v_gene: TRBV19; j_gene: TRBJ1-3; abundance: -; CDR3nt: TGTGCCGCGCGGGACCGGCTCTCTGGAAACACCATATATTTT; CDR3aa: CAARDRLSGNTIYF
d_gene: -; v_gene: TRBV5-1; j_gene: TRBJ1-2; abundance: -; CDR3nt: TGCGCCAGCAGCTTTTCCCGGTGGGCCGGCGGCTACACCTTC; CDR3aa: CASSFSRWAGGYTF
d_gene: -; v_gene: TRBV6-6; j_gene: TRBJ2-1; abundance: -; CDR3nt: TGTGCCAGCAGCCCTACCAACAATGAGCAGTTCTTC; CDR3aa: CASSPTNNEQFF
d_gene: TRBD2; v_gene: TRBV5-1; j_gene: TRBJ2-7; abundance: -; CDR3nt: TGCGCCAGCAGCTGGGCTAGCGGTGGCTACGAGCAGTACTTC; CDR3aa: CASSWASGGYEQYF
d_gene: -; v_gene: TRBV9; j_gene: TRBJ1-1; abundance: -; CDR3nt: TGTGCCAGCAGCCCAGGGGCGGTCAACACTGAAGCTTTCTTT; CDR3aa: CASSPGAVNTEAFF
d_gene: TRBD1; v_gene: TRBV10-2; j_gene: TRBJ1-5; abundance: -; CDR3nt: TGCGCCAGCAGGGGAAGGGGGCTGGACCGGAATCAGCCCCAGCATTTT; CDR3aa: CASRGRGLDRNQPQHF